The present T cell receptor beta chain was sequenced within a study of radiation and T cells in renal cell carcinoma. Study-level information: Nephrectomy followed 15 Gy stereotactic body radiation by 4 weeks.

TCRdb's copy holds only in-frame clones and misses some; the assay was immunoSEQ multiplex PCR. The repertoire holds 150,000 or so clones, with about 88% as singletons. Regarding time point: baseline pretreatment blood. Described treatment: 15 Gy SBRT to primary tumor, nephrectomy 4 weeks later. CDR1 SGDLS and CDR2 YYNGEE come from the germline V gene. The CDR3 sequence is 15 residues long. The V and J ends lost 0 bases and 5 bases, in that order; junction bases with no gene match: 6. The sequencing used blood, collected from a patient whose treatment included radiotherapy and nephrectomy. This chain joins TRBV9 and TRBJ2-5; 8 nucleotides align to TRBD2. This clonotype originated in a woman in her fifties or sixties with renal cell carcinoma. This CDR3 is CASSVAGGAQETQYF. The CDR3 nucleotides are TGTGCCAGCAGCGTAGCGGGGGGGGCACAGGAGACCCAGTACTTC.